Listed below are T cell receptor beta chains from one sample, sequenced in a study of post-analysis software for immune sequencing data. TCRdb used MiXCR to reprocess the PCR reads, holding one entry per CDR3 protein. The profile shows roughly 570,000 distinct CDR3 sequences, 30% to 40% of them singletons. Sequencing input: blood. The source is a girl between 2 and 17 years old with multiple sclerosis. The CDR3 runs from the conserved cysteine through the conserved F or W. Clone size, where shown, is once, few, many, or a class for clones that have expanded.

J gene,V gene,clone size,CDR3 length,CDR3 protein
TRBJ1-2,TRBV4-1,NA,17,CASSQDRGQGINYGYTF
TRBJ2-1,TRBV7-2,NA,15,CASSLVGTPCNEQFF
TRBJ2-7,TRBV6-6,NA,13,CATRTELTYEQYF
NA,TRBV10-3,NA,14,CAISEQGRSETQYF
TRBJ2-3,TRBV29-1,NA,14,CSVALTGFSDTQYF
TRBJ2-5,TRBV5-1,NA,13,CASSLAPWETQYF
TRBJ1-4,TRBV20-1,NA,16,CSARDSGGRLNEKLFF
TRBJ2-3,TRBV6-5,many,14,CASSLGTDTDTQYF
TRBJ1-2,TRBV28,NA,13,CAMQGGSDYGYTF
NA,TRBV27,NA,15,CASTQGRGGEETQYF
TRBJ1-2,TRBV11-2,NA,16,CASRFGLTSAGYGYTF
TRBJ2-5,TRBV20-1,NA,12,CSAREVLETQYF
TRBJ2-1,TRBV7-2,few,14,CASSSRTGYNEQFF
TRBJ2-3,TRBV6-5,few,17,CASSYSSPLADTDTQYF
TRBJ2-7,TRBV28,NA,16,CASSLWRTGSIYGQYF
TRBJ1-2,TRBV7-3,NA,13,CASSRQGVEGYTF
TRBJ2-7,TRBV6-5,few,16,CASRTSGGTFYYEQYF
TRBJ2-1,TRBV9,NA,12,CANSVGRNEQFF
TRBJ1-2,TRBV7-2,NA,15,CASSPSTPGVRGYTF
TRBJ2-3,TRBV6-5,few,13,CASRSERTDTQYF
TRBJ2-1,TRBV5-8,few,18,CASSLGWGLAGSYNEQFF
TRBJ1-3,TRBV3-1,NA,15,CASSQGTDSGNTIYF
TRBJ2-7,TRBV7-6,few,16,CASSLEANGGEYEQYF
TRBJ2-1,TRBV7-9,few,13,CASRLGQTNEQFF
TRBJ1-1,TRBV10-3,NA,15,CAISSAGGRDTEAFF
TRBJ2-7,TRBV4-1,NA,16,CASRLLGGQEVDEQYF
TRBJ2-7,TRBV29-1,NA,11,CSGGARYEQYF
TRBJ2-5,TRBV9,few,14,CASSVWEGAETQYF
TRBJ2-7,TRBV7-8,NA,16,CASSSEPGTGFYEQYF
TRBJ1-2,TRBV12-5,NA,14,CASALSDTNYGYTF
TRBJ2-7,TRBV11-2,NA,15,CASSLWTAGAYEQYF
TRBJ1-2,TRBV20-1,NA,16,CSATLVQAKSNYGYTF
TRBJ1-2,TRBV28,once,17,CASSYGTAEGGSYGYTF
TRBJ2-5,TRBV12-3/TRBV12-4,few,15,CASTGEGTYEETQYF
TRBJ2-5,TRBV29-1,many,17,CSVRPGLAGAKYETQYF
TRBJ1-1,TRBV6-2/TRBV6-3,NA,15,CANSYSSRAGTVAFF
TRBJ1-1,TRBV11-2,NA,15,CASSLAGGVNTEAFF
TRBJ2-1,TRBV9,NA,15,CASSFRTGSGNEQFF
TRBJ2-1,TRBV12-3/TRBV12-4,NA,12,CASTHQRNEQFF
TRBJ2-5,TRBV6-5,few,13,CASEGQGVETQYF
TRBJ1-2,TRBV3-1,once,16,CASSQDIGDSNYGYTF
TRBJ1-1,TRBV20-1,NA,13,CGAQGTLRGEAFF
TRBJ2-5,TRBV5-1,NA,13,CASRVLGGETQYF
TRBJ2-5,TRBV15,few,14,CATSIRQTQETQYF
TRBJ1-2,TRBV20-1,NA,17,CSARDPLSGARRAGYTF
TRBJ1-6,TRBV6-6,few,14,CASSYAGRNSPLHF
TRBJ2-1,TRBV20-1,NA,14,CSARDPHRVNEQFF
TRBJ1-1,TRBV7-2,NA,15,CASSLDRGGDTEAFF
TRBJ1-2,TRBV24-1,NA,12,CATSGRPDSYTF
TRBJ1-2,TRBV24-1,few,14,CATSDLSGDYGYTF
TRBJ1-5,TRBV6-4,once,15,CASRTPQGGDQPQHF
TRBJ2-5,TRBV12-3/TRBV12-4,NA,15,CASSLSGGAVETQYF
TRBJ2-3,TRBV20-1,NA,13,CSAYRQSTDTQYF
TRBJ2-1,TRBV5-4,few,15,CASSPRDRAYNEQFF